The next 9 T cell receptor beta chains were all read from a single sample in a study of graft-versus-host responses after intestinal transplantation. Sequenced by immunoSEQ multiplex PCR; TCRdb stores in-frame clones only, minus some. The table has some 11,000 clones, around 88% seen once. The material was PBMCs, obtained approximately 120 days after transplant. The source is a human patient who received an intestinal transplant, so some T cells may come from the graft donor.

CDR3 in amino acids: CSDWTALIAKNIQYF. In DNA form, the CDR3 reads TGCAGCGATTGGACAGCGTTAATAGCCAAAAACATTCAGTACTTC. The genes are TRBV29-1 and TRBJ2-7; possibly TRBD1 for D (6 bases). TRBJ2-4 explains the end of the DNA better; the J call may be wrong. CDR1 and CDR2 from the germline V gene are SQVTM and ANQGSEA. The CDR3 covers 15 residues.

The chain recombines TRBV6-6 with TRBJ2-1; 8 nucleotides line up with TRBD2. V was clipped by 7 bases and J by 0 bases; unmatched bases: 2. There are 14 residues in the CDR3. Germline assignment: CDR1 MNHNY and CDR2 SVGAGI (reference sequence). The CDR3 coding sequence is TGTGCCAGCATAGCGGGAAGCTCCTACAATGAGCAGTTCTTC. This translates into CASIAGSSYNEQFF.

For this clone: Germline is not matched at one junction end, which may reflect a read error. This chain links TRBV5-4 with TRBJ2-5; 7 bases are shared with TRBD1. The CDR3 has 13 residues. Germline CDR1 reads SGHNT; CDR2 reads YYREEE (reference sequence). The CDR3 sequence is CASMDRTQETPYF. The DNA for the CDR3 is TGTGCCAGCATGGACAGGACACAAGAGACCCCGTACTTC. The whole variable domain, filled in from reference TRBV5-4 and TRBJ2-5, reads ETGVTQSPTHLIKTRGQQVTLRCSSQSGHNTVSWYQQALGQGPQFIFQYYREEENGRGNFPPRFSGLQFPNYSSELNVNALELDDSALYLCASMDRTQETPYFGPGTRLLVL.

The chain employs TRBV19 and TRBJ1-1, with D possibly matching TRBD1 (6 bases). In germline, CDR1 is LNHDA, CDR2 SQIVND (reference sequence). CDR3 size: 14 residues. The V and J ends lost 4 bases and 0 bases respectively, with 9 bases between them. Written as DNA, the CDR3 is TGTGCCAGTAGTACCGGGACACTGAACACTGAAGCTTTCTTT. Its translation is CASSTGTLNTEAFF.

To note about this clone: The junction differs from germline at one of its ends, possibly a read error. The chain employs TRBV7-7 and TRBJ1-4; perhaps TRBD1 as D (5 bases). The CDR3 is 13 amino acids. Germline V lookup: CDR1 SSHAT, CDR2 FNYEAQ (reference sequence). The CDR3 region is CASSRGLNEKLFF. CDR3 bases: TGTGCTAGCAGCCGGGGCCTTAATGAAAAACTGTTTTTT.

The chain couples TRBV6-6 to TRBJ2-7, with TRBD2 as a possible D gene (6 bases). This CDR3 comprises 15 residues. Germline CDR1 reads MNHNY; CDR2 reads SVGAGI (reference sequence). Trimming took off 1 base at V and 3 bases at J, with 13 bases between the two ends. In nucleotides, the CDR3 is TGTGCCAGCAGTTACTACCAAGTGGAGGGCTACGAGCAGTACTTC. Amino acid sequence: CASSYYQVEGYEQYF.

A note on this clone: Relative to the germline gene, one junction end is altered; a read error may explain this. The chain links TRBV4-1 to TRBJ2-7; 11 nucleotides match TRBD2. The CDR3 totals 16 residues. Germline values: CDR1 MGHRA, CDR2 YSYEKL. CDR3 loop: CASSLSGTSGPYEQYF. In DNA form, the CDR3 reads TGTGCCAGCAGCCTATCCGGGACTAGCGGCCCGTACGAGCAGTACTTC.

As DNA, the CDR3 is TGTGCCAGCAGCCCTTCGAGGGGGGCCTACGAGCAGTACTTC. Protein product: CASSPSRGAYEQYF. The V call is TRBV11-3, the J call TRBJ2-7; D could derive from TRBD1 or TRBD2 (6 bases each). Trimming pared 5 bases from V and 2 bases from J, leaving 13 bases between. This CDR3 has 14 amino acids. Germline V gene lookup returns CDR1 SGHNT and CDR2 YENEEA.

The V and J genes are TRBV7-9 and TRBJ1-2, with 9 nucleotides matching TRBD1. This CDR3 comprises 14 residues. J lost 8 bases, V lost 4 bases, and 8 bases had no gene match. In germline, CDR1 is SEHNR, CDR2 FQNEAQ (reference sequence). CDR3 in DNA: TGTGCCAGCAGCTCCCAAAGACAGGGGGGAGGCTACACCTTC. Encoded protein: CASSSQRQGGGYTF.